Following are 18 T cell receptor beta chains from one sample sequenced in a study of cytomegalovirus exposure and HLA in healthy donors. This table comes from immunoSEQ multiplex PCR, and its TCRdb copy is limited to in-frame clones, with some not included. This table holds around 220,000 clones, approximately 80% found once. Sequenced material: PBMCs. These receptors all stem from a woman younger than 45 in good health and CMV-seropositive.

This clone was detected only a few times. The genes are TRBV30 and TRBJ2-7; tentative D call: TRBD1 (6 bases). CDR3 length: 12 residues. V dropped 3 bases and J dropped 6 bases, with 12 bases sitting between them. Germline V gives CDR1 GTSNPN, CDR2 SVGIG (reference sequence). CDR3 region: CAWRDTGSEQYF. The CDR3 coding sequence is TGTGCCTGGAGGGATACAGGGTCCGAGCAGTACTTC. Using reference TRBV30 and TRBJ2-7 for the parts outside the CDR3, the full variable domain is SQTIHQWPATLVQPVGSPLSLECTVEGTSNPNLYWYRQAAGRGLQLLFYSVGIGQISSEVPQNLSASRPQDRQFILSSKKLLLSDSGFYLCAWRDTGSEQYFGPGTRLTVT.

V gene TRBV11-1 combines with J gene TRBJ2-1; the D gene is possibly TRBD2 (7 bases). This CDR3 comprises 15 residues. Germline V gene sequence: CDR1 SGHAT, CDR2 FQDESV (reference sequence). With 0 bases removed from V and 4 bases from J, the gap between germline ends came to 10 bases. The CDR3 protein is CASSLAGGGYNEQFF. The CDR3 coding sequence is TGTGCCAGCAGCTTAGCGGGAGGGGGGTACAATGAGCAGTTCTTC.

As for this clone: The sample has other DNA sequences that encode this CDR3 too. V gene TRBV4-1 combines with J gene TRBJ1-2; D is perhaps TRBD1 (6 bases). This CDR3 is 16 amino acids long. With 1 base removed from V and 2 bases from J, the gap between germline ends came to 14 bases. Per germline, CDR1 MGHRA and CDR2 YSYEKL. CDR3 DNA sequence: TGCGCCAGCAGCCAAGGCGGGGGGCGAGGGAACTATGGCTACACCTTC. Translation gives CASSQGGGRGNYGYTF.

The chain has TRBV5-1 and TRBJ2-5; the D is unclear. Germline CDR1 SGHRS, CDR2 YFSETQ. This CDR3 spans 14 amino acids. Deletions cut 0 bases from V and 2 bases from J, with 8 bases between. The CDR3 reads CASSLAAAQETQYF. The CDR3 coding sequence is TGCGCCAGCAGCTTGGCGGCAGCTCAAGAGACCCAGTACTTC.

The chain combines TRBV9 with TRBJ2-1; 9 bases are a match to TRBD2. This CDR3 is 16 amino acids long. Unmatched junction bases numbered 15, after V lost 4 bases and J lost 10 bases. The V gene's germline CDR1 is SGDLS and CDR2 YYNGEE. DNA for the CDR3: TGTGCCAGCAGCCCCCAAGCGGGAGGCCCCGAGGGGGAGCAGTTCTTC. It is translated as CASSPQAGGPEGEQFF.

The chain carries TRBV27 and TRBJ2-4; D assignment may be TRBD1 or TRBD2 (5 bases each). V was shortened by 0 bases and J by 4 bases, with 10 bases between the two germline ends. Germline V CDR1 and CDR2: MNHEY, SMNVEV (reference sequence). CDR3 length equals 15 residues. As DNA, the CDR3 is TGTGCCAGCAGTTTATCGGGACCCATAAAAAACATTCAGTACTTC. It translates to CASSLSGPIKNIQYF.

The chain has TRBV5-1 and TRBJ2-7; 7 positions agree with TRBD1. The germline V gene encodes CDR1 SGHRS and CDR2 YFSETQ. The V and J ends lost 3 bases and 6 bases, in that order; junction bases with no gene match: 9. The CDR3 is 14 amino acids. CDR3 bases: TGCGCCAGCAGCTCGCTCCGGGACAGTCCCGAGCAGTACTTC. This encodes CASSSLRDSPEQYF.

The chain is built from TRBV7-2 and TRBJ1-1; TRBD1 might be the D (5 bases). The CDR3 spans 13 residues. V was cut by 2 bases and J by 4 bases, with 8 bases left in between. CDR1 and CDR2 from the germline V gene are SGHTA and FQGNSA. The CDR3 DNA sequence: TGTGCCAGCAGCTTACGGGGCCGCACTGAAGCTTTCTTT. It encodes CASSLRGRTEAFF.

The J gene is TRBJ2-7, the V gene TRBV28, with 8 bases that match TRBD1. In germline, CDR1 is MDHEN, CDR2 SYDVKM. With V trimmed by 1 base and J by 3 bases, 2 bases remained unmatched. CDR3 length: 14 residues. The CDR3 protein is CASSLSGGDYEQYF. The CDR3 region has the DNA TGTGCCAGCAGTTTATCAGGGGGCGACTACGAGCAGTACTTC.

The chain has TRBV7-8 and TRBJ2-7; weak D call: TRBD2 (6 bases). Germline V gene sequence: CDR1 SGHVS, CDR2 FQNEAQ. The V and J ends lost 0 bases and 2 bases respectively, with 14 bases between them. The CDR3 extends over 16 amino acids. CDR3 residues: CASSLAWRGPTYEQYF. CDR3 DNA: TGTGCCAGCAGCTTAGCCTGGCGGGGCCCGACCTACGAGCAGTACTTC.

The chain couples TRBV29-1 to TRBJ2-2, with a possible D match to TRBD1 (5 bases). The V end was cut by 5 bases, the J end by 1 base, with 11 bases between. Germline V gene lookup returns CDR1 SQVTM and CDR2 ANQGSEA. This CDR3 spans 14 amino acids. This CDR3 is CSVKGNWNTGELFF. As DNA, the CDR3 is TGCAGCGTTAAGGGGAATTGGAACACCGGGGAGCTGTTTTTT.

This chain connects TRBV5-4 to TRBJ1-4; TRBD1 matches at 8 bases. Germline loops: CDR1 SGHNT, CDR2 YYREEE (reference sequence). The CDR3 is made up of 14 amino acids. Trimming at V came to 4 bases and at J to 10 bases, leaving 9 bases not matched to a gene. This chain's CDR3 is CASSRTGSGGKLFF. In nucleotides, the CDR3 is TGTGCCAGCAGCAGGACAGGGTCAGGAGGAAAACTGTTTTTT.

The V and J genes are TRBV2 and TRBJ2-7; 8 nucleotides align to TRBD2. J was trimmed by 2 bases and V by 7 bases; bases with no gene match: 13. CDR1 SNHLY and CDR2 FYNNEI come from the germline V gene. CDR3 length equals 16 residues. The CDR3 DNA reads TGTGCCAGCACCTATTTCCCCGGGACTAGTCCCTACGAGCAGTACTTC. Residues: CASTYFPGTSPYEQYF. Supplemented by reference TRBV2 and TRBJ2-7, the full variable domain reads EPEVTQTPSHQVTQMGQEVILRCVPISNHLYFYWYRQILGQKVEFLVSFYNNEISEKSEIFDDQFSVERPDGSNFTLKIRSTKLEDSAMYFCASTYFPGTSPYEQYFGPGTRLTVT.

The J gene is TRBJ2-2, the V gene TRBV6-6; 8 bases are shared with TRBD2. Trimming at V came to 6 bases and at J to 5 bases, leaving 5 bases not matched to a gene. Germline V CDR1 and CDR2: MNHNY, SVGAGI (reference sequence). CDR3 length: 14 amino acids. The CDR3 DNA is TGTGCCAGCAGCTTCACTAGCGGAACCGGGGAGCTGTTTTTT. This translates into CASSFTSGTGELFF.

About this clone: Germline is not matched at one junction end, which may reflect a read error. The rearrangement uses TRBV27 and TRBJ1-2, with TRBD1 identical over 7 bases. The V gene's germline CDR1 is MNHEY and CDR2 SMNVEV (reference sequence). This CDR3 is built from 16 residues. CDR3 sequence: CASSTRGPSINSGYTF. The CDR3, as DNA: TGTGCCAGCAGTACAAGGGGGCCCTCTATTAACTCTGGCTACACCTTC.

The genes are TRBV20-1 and TRBJ2-1; the D is unclear. V lost 6 bases, J lost 10 bases, and 13 bases lay in between. The CDR3 runs 11 residues. Germline V gene data show CDR1 as DFQATT and CDR2 as SNEGSKA (reference sequence). The CDR3 region has the DNA TGCAGTGCACAAGAGGTACTCGAGCAGTTCTTC. Amino acid sequence: CSAQEVLEQFF.

V and J are TRBV18 and TRBJ2-7; 8 bases line up with TRBD1. Germline V gene data show CDR1 as KGHSH and CDR2 as LQKENI. This CDR3 spans 18 amino acids. The ends lost 1 base at V and 1 base at J; junction bases unmatched: 12. CDR3 in amino acids: CASSPLGQGALFSYEQYF. CDR3 sequence (DNA): TGTGCCAGCTCACCACTAGGCCAGGGGGCCTTATTTTCCTACGAGCAGTACTTC.

The V call is TRBV2, the J call TRBJ1-1; D remains unclear. This CDR3 contains 13 residues. Germline V lookup: CDR1 SNHLY, CDR2 FYNNEI. Trimming left V 2 bases short and J 0 bases short, with 4 bases between. CDR3 bases: TGTGCCAGCAGTGAAAGAGTGAACACTGAAGCTTTCTTT. Its protein is CASSERVNTEAFF.